This T cell receptor beta chain derives from a study of control samples from healthy donors and cancer patients. Germline assignment: CDR1 SGHNT and CDR2 YYREEE (reference sequence). This CDR3 comprises 15 residues. Trimming stripped 4 bases from V and 4 bases from J, with 12 bases between. The table came from immunoSEQ multiplex PCR; TCRdb's copy has only in-frame clones and leaves some out. The sample lists about 160,000 clones; approximately 94% were seen once. Only one count was recorded for this clone. Additional DNA sequences in this sample encode the identical CDR3. The V gene is TRBV5-4, the J gene TRBJ1-6; D gene ambiguous. The source is a man aged 55 to 69 with colorectal cancer. Sequencing was performed on PBMCs. CDR3 protein: CASSPGADYNSPLHF. In DNA, the CDR3 is TGTGCCAGCAGCCCCGGAGCCGATTATAATTCACCCCTCCACTTT. The full variable domain, rest sourced from reference TRBV5-4 and TRBJ1-6, is ETGVTQSPTHLIKTRGQQVTLRCSSQSGHNTVSWYQQALGQGPQFIFQYYREEENGRGNFPPRFSGLQFPNYSSELNVNALELDDSALYLCASSPGADYNSPLHFGNGTRLTVT.